Detailed here is one T cell receptor (beta chain). Its antigen is currently not known. Base quality data are lacking; no much larger clone is found one base away. This specimen belongs to a study of T cell responses to AZD1222 COVID-19 vaccine (dated by TCRdb to the early 2020s). For context, the study as a whole: AZD1222 recipients given second doses at about 4 weeks or at about 12 weeks were pooled, since spike-specific TCR depth and breadth were not found to differ between the two schedules. Trial participants were enrolled into age subgroups of 18-55, 56-69 and 70-plus years, which contained approximately 150, 28 and 58 TCR-sequenced participants, respectively. A total of 230 to 250 trial participants underwent TCR sequencing, of whom about 200 received two doses of AZD1222 and about 26 received two doses of the MenACWY control vaccine. Summary of the overall study and its limitations: Participants were mostly white British and included more females than males, and it was suggested by the authors that clonal diversity may have been underestimated. After two AZD1222 doses, both the breadth and the depth of spike-specific TCRs were significantly higher than at day 0 and than in MenACWY recipients. Because no samples from the day 14 peak response were available, repertoires could be characterized only after the peak T cell response. The 56-69-year group was small, and its depth increase did not reach significance, likely because of low power. Conclusions about previously exposed vaccinees are limited because only six or seven AZD1222 recipients were SARS-CoV-2 seropositive at baseline. Vaccine-associated CD4 TCRs spanned the whole spike protein, with dominant responses in regions 160-218 and 743-854. Reportedly, close to half of the unique spike-specific TCRs recognized epitopes lying outside the regions that are mutated in the B.1.351 and B.1.1.7 variants.

Sample time point, as interpreted from the label and publication: baseline before first vaccination. The vaccinee samples were drawn from two UK trials, COV001 and COV002, one of which was a single-blind randomized controlled phase 2/3 trial testing AZD1222 (ChAdOx1 nCoV-19) in healthy adults. For TCRbeta chain sequencing, PBMC samples were collected from trial participants at day 0 and at day 28 after the second dose. The CDR3 regions of human TCRbeta chains were analyzed by immunosequencing. The authors' pipeline ran thus. TCRs in the repertoires were matched against a reference library of SARS-CoV-2-specific TCRs that had been generated with the MIRA antigen-specificity platform. Breadth was defined as the fraction of unique TCRs that were SARS-CoV-2-associated, and depth was defined as the fraction of total T cells that were SARS-CoV-2-associated. Each spike-specific TCR was assigned to its reactive spike region and to a CD4 or CD8 class using the MIRA data. Log10-transformed breadth and depth values were compared by one-way ANOVA with Sidak's multiple comparisons tests. TCRdb re-hosts the immuneACCESS table, in-frame sequences only. Its copies lack some clones; in the studies checked, an unresolved V gene accounts for under half of them, and the cause for the rest is not known. V, J and clone size are taken as reported in that table, and D and trimming were inferred from the DNA itself. For this sample the table gives 100,000 to 120,000 clones, of which 70% to 90% were detected only once. Over 8% of the sample is held by the ten biggest clonotypes.

CDR1 MNHEY and CDR2 SVGAGI were looked up in the germline V gene. A distance of 15 bases separates the germline ends of V and J, which lose 6 bases and 3 bases respectively. From the cysteine up to the phenylalanine, the CDR3 has a length of 14 residues. Here the CDR3 DNA is all that survives: 42 bases in frame from base 1. The chain employs TRBV6-5 and TRBJ2-7, with the D segment identity uncertain. The source is an adult in good health. The material was peripheral blood, obtained on day 0 of AZD1222 vaccination. This receptor carries the CDR3 CASSSDRTGYEQYF. The nucleotide sequence is TGTGCCAGCAGCTCAGACCGGACGGGCTACGAGCAGTACTTC.